These 29 T cell receptor beta chains were all obtained from the same sample, sequenced in a study of blood T cells in healthy people across ages (dated by TCRdb to about 2015). To prepare the library, 5' RACE was applied. The run used an Illumina HiSeq 2500. A second PCR of roughly 7 to 11 cycles was performed with a sample-barcoded 5' primer and a J-beta primer mix. TCRdb trimmed the raw reads at Q25, called clones with MiXCR and kept productive beta chains. For every CDR3 protein sequence, its rows merge into one entry that carries the most common genes and DNA. For this sample there are some 290,000 distinct CDR3 sequences; around 27% appear just once. Of the sample, 29% is held by the ten largest clones. The specimen was blood. All receptors come from an older woman in good health.

There are a few counts of this clonotype. This rearrangement joins TRBV7-9 to TRBJ1-1; 11 positions match TRBD1. V lost 5 bases to trimming and J lost 4 bases; unmatched junction nucleotides: 9. CDR3 length equals 16 residues. Looked up from germline, CDR1 is SEHNR and CDR2 is FQNEAQ (reference sequence). In DNA, the CDR3 is TGTGCCAGCAGCCGGCTCCGGGACAGGGGGACCACTGAAGCTTTCTTT. Translation: CASSRLRDRGTTEAFF.

This clonotype was detected once. The chain couples TRBV12-3 or TRBV12-4 to TRBJ2-1, with TRBD2 identical over 8 bases. This CDR3 is built from 12 residues. This chain's CDR3 is CASGLALNEQFF. The CDR3 DNA is TGTGCTTCTGGACTAGCATTGAATGAGCAGTTCTTC.

This clonotype was counted many times. This rearrangement joins TRBV11-1 to TRBJ2-5; D call uncertain. Germline CDR1 SGHAT, CDR2 FQDESV (reference sequence). This CDR3 is built from 14 residues. V was clipped by 5 bases and J by 7 bases, with 17 bases between them. CDR3 residues: CASSQRTRYGTQYF. In DNA, the CDR3 is TGTGCCAGCAGCCAACGGACCAGATACGGGACCCAGTACTTC.

This clonotype was seen a handful of times. A read error may produce the germline difference seen at one junction end. J is TRBJ1-1 and V is TRBV9; D is ambiguous. In germline, CDR1 is SGDLS, CDR2 YYNGEE. This CDR3 contains 12 residues. The CDR3 loop reads CAGSVEGTEAFF. CDR3 sequence (DNA): TGTGCCGGCAGCGTAGAAGGCACTGAAGCTTTCTTT.

Only a few counts were recorded for this clonotype. The gene calls are TRBV6-5 and TRBJ2-1, with 7 bases identical to TRBD2. Germline V gene sequence: CDR1 MNHEY, CDR2 SVGAGI. The CDR3 length is 15 residues. After removal of 9 bases from V and 4 bases from J, the junction contained 12 bases not matched to a gene. CDR3 amino acids: CASRTRTSPYNEQFF. As DNA, the CDR3 is TGTGCCAGTAGGACCCGGACTAGTCCGTACAATGAGCAGTTCTTC.

The chain carries TRBV7-8 and TRBJ2-7; D remains unclear. Germline V gene lookup returns CDR1 SGHVS and CDR2 FQNEAQ. Trimming stripped 3 bases from V and 3 bases from J, with 12 bases between. The CDR3 has 14 amino acids. The CDR3 region has the DNA TGTGCCAGCAGCTTGAGCCACGGATACTACGAGCAGTACTTC. Translating it yields CASSLSHGYYEQYF.

This clonotype has a handful of counts. The DNA for the CDR3 is TGTGCCAGCAGTTACCACAGCCTCCCGGGACTAGGGGGTGAGCAGTTCTTC. It is translated as CASSYHSLPGLGGEQFF. This chain links TRBV6-2 or TRBV6-3 with TRBJ2-1; 8 bases map to TRBD2. Trimming at V came to 2 bases and at J to 9 bases, leaving 15 bases not matched to a gene. The CDR3 has 17 amino acids. Germline values: CDR1 MNHEY, CDR2 SVGEGT.

The chain combines TRBV29-1 with TRBJ2-3, with D hard to call. The V end was cut by 4 bases, the J end by 3 bases, with 5 bases between. This CDR3 is built from 11 residues. The germline V gene has CDR1 SQVTM and CDR2 ANQGSEA. The CDR3 region has the DNA TGCAGCGTTGTTTTGACAGATACGCAGTATTTT. Amino acids: CSVVLTDTQYF.

The DNA for the CDR3 is TGTGCCAGCAGAAACCAACAGGGATGGAACACTGAAGCTTTCTTT. It codes for CASRNQQGWNTEAFF. The chain joins TRBV7-2 to TRBJ1-1; D might be TRBD1 (6 bases). CDR3 size: 15 residues. Germline V CDR1 and CDR2: SGHTA, FQGNSA. The V and J ends lost 6 bases and 1 base respectively, with 15 bases between them. Variable domain in full (rest from reference TRBV7-2 and TRBJ1-1): GAGVSQSPSNKVTEKGKDVELRCDPISGHTALYWYRQSLGQGLEFLIYFQGNSAPDKSGLPSDRFSAERTGGSVSTLTIQRTQQEDSAVYLCASRNQQGWNTEAFFGQGTRLTVV.

In DNA, the CDR3 is TGCGCCAGCAGCATCAGACAGGGGGTGTTTCAAGAGACCCAGTACTTC. It is translated as CASSIRQGVFQETQYF. J is TRBJ2-5 and V is TRBV5-1, with 9 nucleotides matching TRBD1. Germline lookup yields CDR1 SGHRS and CDR2 YFSETQ. The V gene end was trimmed by 4 bases and the J gene end by 2 bases; junction bases not matched to a gene: 9. The length of the CDR3 is 16 residues.

This clonotype occurred a few times. This rearrangement joins TRBV24-1 to TRBJ2-1; 8 bases fit TRBD2. V trimming: 3 bases; J trimming: 5 bases; junction bases outside the gene matches: 8. CDR1 and CDR2 from the germline V gene are KGHDR and SFDVKD. The CDR3 runs 16 residues. The CDR3 sequence is CATSDSGRPSHNEQFF. For the CDR3, the DNA is TGTGCCACCAGTGATAGCGGGAGACCGTCCCACAATGAGCAGTTCTTC.

This rearrangement joins TRBV7-2 to TRBJ2-3; 13 bases match TRBD2. The germline gives CDR1 SGHTA, CDR2 FQGNSA. V shed 1 base, J shed 1 base, and the junction held 2 bases outside the gene matches. The CDR3 runs to 17 residues. CDR3: CASSLVGTSGGTDTQYF. The DNA of the CDR3 is TGTGCCAGCAGCTTAGTAGGGACTAGCGGGGGCACAGATACGCAGTATTTT.

The chain has TRBV7-9 and TRBJ2-3; 10 bases align to TRBD2. Germline assignment: CDR1 SEHNR and CDR2 FQNEAQ (reference sequence). The CDR3 is 20 amino acids. J lost 5 bases, V lost 4 bases, and 21 bases had no gene match. CDR3 in DNA: TGTGCCAGCAGCTCCACAAACCAGCGGGAGGGCCATTTTAGTGGAGATACGCAGTATTTT. Translation: CASSSTNQREGHFSGDTQYF.

This clonotype came up once. V and J are TRBV5-1 and TRBJ1-6, with D possibly matching TRBD1 (6 bases). The ends were cut back, 4 bases at V and 0 bases at J, with 26 bases in the middle. Germline assignment: CDR1 SGHRS and CDR2 YFSETQ. The CDR3 contains 21 residues. This CDR3 is CASSAQGERGTYSSYNSPLHF. The DNA of the CDR3 is TGCGCCAGCAGCGCGCAGGGTGAAAGGGGGACATATAGCTCCTATAATTCACCCCTCCACTTT.

This clonotype was recorded a few times. V gene TRBV5-1 combines with J gene TRBJ1-4, with D tentatively TRBD1 (5 bases). CDR3 size: 14 residues. Trimming took 0 bases from V and 8 from J, leaving 11 bases between them. Germline-derived CDR1 and CDR2 are SGHRS and YFSETQ. In nucleotides, the CDR3 is TGCGCCAGCAGCTTGGAGAGGGGACGGGAAAAACTGTTTTTT. This sequence encodes CASSLERGREKLFF.

This clonotype came up many times. The chain is built from TRBV7-2 and TRBJ2-5, with 9 positions matching TRBD2. CDR1 and CDR2 (germline): SGHTA, FQGNSA. The CDR3 covers 15 residues. Trimming cost V 5 bases and J 5 bases; bases outside gene matches: 9. The CDR3 protein is CASSRAGGIWETQYF. The CDR3 DNA follows: TGTGCCAGCAGCCGAGCGGGAGGTATTTGGGAGACCCAGTACTTC.

The table lists this clonotype with a few counts. The CDR3 loop is CASTITQGHGYTF. CDR3 coding DNA: TGTGCCAGCACCATTACTCAGGGTCATGGCTACACCTTC. The chain couples TRBV28 to TRBJ1-2; tentative D call: TRBD1 (5 bases). V was shortened by 7 bases and J by 6 bases, with 15 bases between the two germline ends. CDR1 and CDR2 from the germline V gene are MDHEN and SYDVKM. The CDR3 has 13 residues.

A few counts support this clonotype. The chain combines TRBV3-1 with TRBJ2-5, with a weak D call TRBD2 (6 bases). Judging by the DNA end, TRBJ2-1 fits better; the J call may be wrong. The CDR3 runs to 14 residues. Germline V gives CDR1 LGHDT, CDR2 YNNKEL (reference sequence). CDR3 region: CASSSRESMNEQFF. The CDR3 nucleotides are TGTGCCAGCAGCTCCCGGGAGAGCATGAATGAGCAGTTCTTC.

In this sample, this clonotype turned up a few times. The chain links TRBV3-1 to TRBJ2-1; possible D gene TRBD2, 5 bases. The CDR3 has 12 residues. Trimming cost V 1 base and J 12 bases, with 10 bases left between them. CDR1 is LGHDT and CDR2 is YNNKEL in the germline V gene (reference sequence). The CDR3 protein is CASSQASGTQFF. As DNA, the CDR3 is TGTGCCAGCAGCCAAGCGAGCGGTACGCAGTTCTTC.

This clonotype has a single count. The chain uses TRBV5-1 and TRBJ2-5, with 10 bases identical to TRBD1. Germline values: CDR1 SGHRS, CDR2 YFSETQ. The trim removed 4 bases at V and 13 bases at J, leaving 16 bases unmatched. The CDR3 runs 15 residues. CDR3 in amino acids: CASSRDPTGGLVWYF. For the CDR3, the DNA is TGCGCCAGCAGCAGAGATCCGACAGGGGGCCTAGTCTGGTACTTC.

This clonotype occurred a few times. The chain is built from TRBV29-1 and TRBJ2-1, with 11 bases fitting TRBD1. Per the germline V gene, CDR1 is SQVTM and CDR2 is ANQGSEA. The CDR3 runs to 15 residues. V was pared by 2 bases and J by 6 bases, with 6 bases of the junction left unmatched. CDR3 region: CSVEKDRGLPNEQFF. The CDR3 nucleotides read TGCAGCGTTGAAAAGGACAGGGGGCTTCCCAATGAGCAGTTCTTC.

This clonotype was seen only a few times. V and J are TRBV3-1 and TRBJ2-7; D is possibly TRBD1 (6 bases). Germline CDR1 is LGHDT and CDR2 is YNNKEL (reference sequence). V was trimmed by 4 bases and J by 0 bases, leaving 16 bases between them. The CDR3 contains 16 residues. The CDR3 loop is CASSPQITGSSYEQYF. CDR3 nucleotides: TGTGCCAGCAGCCCCCAAATCACAGGGAGCTCCTACGAGCAGTACTTC.

CDR3 in amino acids: CATSMGSRGLSTYEQYF. CDR3 bases: TGTGCCACCAGCATGGGTAGTAGGGGGCTGTCCACCTACGAGCAGTACTTC. This chain joins TRBV15 and TRBJ2-7; TRBD1 aligns across 7 bases. The CDR3 length is 17 residues. From germline, CDR1 is LNHNV and CDR2 YYDKDF (reference sequence). Trimming at V came to 4 bases and at J to 2 bases, leaving 14 bases not matched to a gene.

This clonotype was observed at least ten times. The chain carries TRBV11-2 and TRBJ1-4, with 7 bases fitting TRBD1. The CDR3 has 15 residues. The germline V gene encodes CDR1 SGHAT and CDR2 FQNNGV. V lost 3 bases, J lost 7 bases, and 8 bases stayed unmatched. The DNA of the CDR3 is TGTGCCAGCAGCTTCGACAACAGGGGAGGTGAAAAACTGTTTTTT. Translation: CASSFDNRGGEKLFF.

This clonotype showed up just a few times. The chain uses TRBV2 and TRBJ2-7; TRBD2 aligns across 10 bases. Trimming at V came to 1 base and at J to 0 bases, leaving 6 bases not matched to a gene. CDR1 SNHLY and CDR2 FYNNEI come from the germline V gene. This CDR3 comprises 17 residues. CDR3 in DNA: TGTGCCAGCAGTGAAGACACTAGCGGGAAAAGCTCCTACGAGCAGTACTTC. This encodes CASSEDTSGKSSYEQYF.

The gene calls are TRBV20-1 and TRBJ2-1; TRBD2 agrees at 10 bases. The CDR3 spans 16 residues. The ends lost 3 bases at V and 3 bases at J; junction bases unmatched: 8. CDR1 DFQATT and CDR2 SNEGSKA come from the germline V gene (reference sequence). The CDR3 nucleotides read TGCAGTGCTAGCGGGACTAGCGTGTTAATCTACAATGAGCAGTTCTTC. This sequence encodes CSASGTSVLIYNEQFF.

About this clonotype: The junction shows a germline mismatch at one end, possibly a read error. The chain couples TRBV6-1 to TRBJ1-1, with no clear D. Germline V lookup: CDR1 MNHNS, CDR2 SASEGT. The CDR3 extends over 13 amino acids. Here the CDR3 reads CASSESRNTGAFF. Written as DNA, the CDR3 is TGTGCCAGCAGTGAAAGCCGGAATACTGGAGCTTTCTTT.

This clonotype was recorded a few times. J is TRBJ2-4 and V is TRBV28; 8 bases are a match to TRBD2. Unmatched junction bases numbered 6, after V lost 4 bases and J lost 1 base. The CDR3 spans 16 residues. Germline V CDR1 and CDR2: MDHEN, SYDVKM. CDR3 sequence: CASSSAGVLAKNIQYF. CDR3 bases: TGTGCCAGCAGTTCAGCGGGGGTATTGGCCAAAAACATTCAGTACTTC.

The chain carries TRBV7-8 and TRBJ2-5; 7 bases map to TRBD2. The CDR3 runs 15 residues. V was pared by 3 bases and J by 3 bases, with 7 bases of the junction left unmatched. CDR1 and CDR2 from the germline V gene are SGHVS and FQNEAQ. DNA of the CDR3: TGTGCCAGCAGCTTGACTAGCAGGAAGGAAGAGACCCAGTACTTC. The encoded protein is CASSLTSRKEETQYF.